What follows are 17 T cell receptor beta chains derived from one specimen sequenced in a study of PD-1 blockade in mismatch repair-deficient tumors. The table came from immunoSEQ multiplex PCR; TCRdb's copy has only in-frame clones and leaves some out. In the table there are about 130,000 clones, about 90% of which are singletons. The input for sequencing was peripheral blood, taken roughly 67 weeks after starting pembrolizumab. The receptor set was obtained from an adult with mismatch repair-deficient cancer.

This clone appeared once. The rearrangement links TRBV27 to TRBJ2-7; a weak D match, TRBD1 (6 bases). The germline V and J ends were trimmed by 8 bases and 6 bases, with 11 bases remaining between them. This CDR3 has 11 residues. Germline V lookup: CDR1 MNHEY, CDR2 SMNVEV (reference sequence). The CDR3 DNA reads TGTGCCAGCGTCAGGGGTGGCGAGCAGTACTTC. Translation gives CASVRGGEQYF.

The chain couples TRBV4-2 to TRBJ2-3; a weak D match, TRBD2 (5 bases). Looked up from germline, CDR1 is LGHNA and CDR2 is YNFKEQ. This CDR3 comprises 16 residues. Between the trimmed V and J ends, which lost 0 bases and 3 bases, there was a span of 13 bases. CDR3 sequence (DNA): TGTGCCAGCAGCCAAGAACGCGGACTGACTACAGATACGCAGTATTTT. Translating it yields CASSQERGLTTDTQYF.

The chain combines TRBV7-3 with TRBJ2-3; D unresolved. Between the trimmed V and J ends, which lost 8 bases and 4 bases, there was a span of 13 bases. There are 13 residues in the CDR3. CDR1 SGHTA and CDR2 FQGTGA come from the germline V gene. The CDR3 coding sequence is TGTGCCAGCGGAGAAACGTACTCAGATACGCAGTATTTT. Its protein product is CASGETYSDTQYF.

This rearrangement joins TRBV19 to TRBJ2-1; possibly TRBD2 for D (5 bases). Germline V gives CDR1 LNHDA, CDR2 SQIVND (reference sequence). The CDR3 runs 15 residues. Between the trimmed V and J ends, which lost 1 base and 8 bases, there was a span of 15 bases. CDR3 loop: CASSIGGEREDEQFF. The DNA for the CDR3 is TGTGCCAGTAGTATAGGTGGGGAACGGGAAGATGAGCAGTTCTTC.

The rearrangement uses TRBV4-3 and TRBJ2-7; possibly TRBD2 for D (5 bases). The CDR3 is made up of 14 amino acids. The ends were cut back, 0 bases at V and 7 bases at J, with 13 bases in the middle. CDR1 is LGHNA, CDR2 YSLEER, per germline. CDR3 protein: CASSQERGIWEQYF. CDR3 in DNA: TGCGCCAGCAGCCAAGAACGAGGGATCTGGGAGCAGTACTTC.

The J gene is TRBJ1-1, the V gene TRBV5-1; no reliable D call. Trimming stripped 1 base from V and 1 base from J, with 11 bases between. CDR1 and CDR2 (germline): SGHRS, YFSETQ. The CDR3 is 15 residues long. This CDR3 is CASSLSSAGNTEAFF. CDR3 bases: TGCGCCAGCAGCTTGTCATCTGCGGGGAACACTGAAGCTTTCTTT.

V gene TRBV27 combines with J gene TRBJ2-1; D perhaps matches TRBD2 (6 bases). CDR1 is MNHEY and CDR2 is SMNVEV in the germline V gene (reference sequence). The V and J ends lost 3 bases and 6 bases respectively, with 12 bases between them. The CDR3 runs to 14 residues. CDR3 protein: CASSLTRTLNEQFF. CDR3 DNA: TGTGCCAGCAGTTTGACTAGGACTCTCAATGAGCAGTTCTTC.

The genes are TRBV4-3 and TRBJ2-5; D uncertain. This CDR3 contains 17 residues. Germline CDR1 LGHNA, CDR2 YSLEER. V lost 0 bases and J lost 1, with 15 bases in between. The DNA for the CDR3 is TGCGCCAGCAGCCAAGATGGAGTGGGAAGCATCCAAGAGACCCAGTACTTC. Protein: CASSQDGVGSIQETQYF.

In this sample, this clone turned up once. The chain recombines TRBV18 with TRBJ1-1, with D possibly being TRBD1 (5 bases). The CDR3 runs 17 residues. Germline V gives CDR1 KGHSH, CDR2 LQKENI. Trimming removed 0 bases at V and 3 bases at J, with 17 bases between. DNA of the CDR3: TGTGCCAGCTCACCACCCCTCTTTGCAGGGTTAGACACTGAAGCTTTCTTT. Translating gives CASSPPLFAGLDTEAFF. Using reference TRBV18 and TRBJ1-1 for the parts outside the CDR3, the full variable domain is NAGVMQNPRHLVRRRGQEARLRCSPMKGHSHVYWYRQLPEEGLKFMVYLQKENIIDESGMPKERFSAEFPKEGPSILRIQQVVRGDSAAYFCASSPPLFAGLDTEAFFGQGTRLTVV.

This clone showed up just a few times. The V call is TRBV19, the J call TRBJ2-1, with 11 bases identical to TRBD2. The CDR3 consists of 14 residues. Per the germline V gene, CDR1 is LNHDA and CDR2 is SQIVND (reference sequence). V shed 3 bases, J shed 7 bases, and the junction held 2 bases outside the gene matches. This chain's CDR3 is CASSITSGGNEQFF. CDR3 nucleotide sequence: TGTGCCAGTAGTATTACTAGCGGGGGTAATGAGCAGTTCTTC.

This chain joins TRBV19 and TRBJ2-3, with D hard to call. CDR3 size: 10 residues. Per the germline V gene, CDR1 is LNHDA and CDR2 is SQIVND (reference sequence). Trimming shortened V by 8 bases and J by 4 bases, and 4 bases separated the two germline ends. CDR3 residues: CASGADTQYF. The DNA of the CDR3 is TGTGCCAGTGGGGCAGATACGCAGTATTTT.

In this sample, this clone turned up a few times. The chain couples TRBV6-1 to TRBJ2-7; 11 bases map to TRBD1. The CDR3 length is 14 residues. The V gene end was trimmed by 7 bases and the J gene end by 2 bases; junction bases not matched to a gene: 4. Germline values: CDR1 MNHNS, CDR2 SASEGT. DNA for the CDR3: TGTGCCAGCAATAGGGACAGGGGGGCCTACGAGCAGTACTTC. Translated: CASNRDRGAYEQYF.

This clone was found a few times. The chain employs TRBV27 and TRBJ2-7; 10 nucleotides agree with TRBD2. J was trimmed by 5 bases and V by 5 bases; bases with no gene match: 9. Germline CDR1 MNHEY, CDR2 SMNVEV (reference sequence). The CDR3 contains 15 residues. CDR3 protein: CASSPSAGGPHEQYF. The CDR3, as DNA: TGTGCCAGCAGTCCATCAGCGGGAGGGCCCCACGAGCAGTACTTC.

This chain links TRBV6-5 with TRBJ2-2; TRBD1 is a possible D gene (6 bases). Germline V gene sequence: CDR1 MNHEY, CDR2 SVGAGI. The V and J ends lost 2 bases and 4 bases respectively, with 8 bases between them. This CDR3 has 14 amino acids. The CDR3 region is CASSYGGRTGELFF. The CDR3 DNA reads as TGTGCCAGCAGTTACGGGGGCCGCACCGGGGAGCTGTTTTTT.

This clone was counted a few times. The J gene is TRBJ1-5, the V gene TRBV6-6; D ambiguous. Between the trimmed V and J ends, which lost 2 bases and 2 bases, there was a span of 7 bases. The CDR3 sequence is 14 residues long. CDR1 and CDR2 (germline): MNHNY, SVGAGI (reference sequence). CDR3 DNA: TGTGCCAGCAGTTACCTGCAGCGCAATCAGCCCCAGCATTTT. This codes for CASSYLQRNQPQHF.

The chain uses TRBV25-1 and TRBJ2-3, with D perhaps TRBD2 (7 bases). V was trimmed by 2 bases and J by 6 bases, leaving 18 bases between them. This CDR3 has 16 amino acids. Germline V gene lookup returns CDR1 MGHDK and CDR2 SYGVNS. The CDR3 loop is CASSEGVGGLGDTQYF. CDR3 coding DNA: TGTGCCAGCAGTGAAGGGGTCGGGGGGCTGGGGGATACGCAGTATTTT.

This clone appeared once. The rearrangement links TRBV5-1 to TRBJ2-5; TRBD1 matches 7 bases. CDR3 length: 15 residues. J lost 4 bases, V lost 4 bases, and 10 bases had no gene match. Germline-derived CDR1 and CDR2 are SGHRS and YFSETQ. The CDR3 DNA reads as TGCGCCAGCAGCAGACGACAGGGTGGGGGAGAGACCCAGTACTTC. Its translation: CASSRRQGGGETQYF.